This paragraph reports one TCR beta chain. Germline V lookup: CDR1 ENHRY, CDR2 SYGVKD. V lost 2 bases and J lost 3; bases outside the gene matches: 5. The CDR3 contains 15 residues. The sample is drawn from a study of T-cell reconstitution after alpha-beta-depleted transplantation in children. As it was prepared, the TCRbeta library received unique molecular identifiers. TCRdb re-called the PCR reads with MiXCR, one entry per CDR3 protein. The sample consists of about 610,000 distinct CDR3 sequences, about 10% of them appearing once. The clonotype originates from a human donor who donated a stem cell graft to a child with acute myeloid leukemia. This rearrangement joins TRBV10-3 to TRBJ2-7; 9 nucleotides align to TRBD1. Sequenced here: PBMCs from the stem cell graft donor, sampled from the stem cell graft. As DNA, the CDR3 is TGTGCCATCAGTGAGGGACAGGGGACACTCTACGAGCAGTACTTC. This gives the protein CAISEGQGTLYEQYF.